Sequencing of this TCR beta chain was carried out in a study of T cell responses to AZD1222 COVID-19 vaccine. Study-level findings and limits: Most donors were white British, females outnumbered males, and clonal diversity was possibly underestimated.

This clone was counted only a few times. Its specificity is unknown. Some clones are missing from TCRdb's copy, which holds only in-frame ones; the method was immunoSEQ multiplex PCR. The data hold under 150,000 clones, with over 75% observed a single time. This CDR3 has 17 amino acids. CDR1 is LNHDA, CDR2 SQIVND, per germline (reference sequence). V shed 8 bases and J 2 bases; nucleotides not matched to a gene: 10. This specimen was peripheral blood, taken 28 days after the second dose of the MenACWY control vaccine. The sequence came from an adult who received the MenACWY meningococcal vaccine as a control. The chain combines TRBV19 with TRBJ1-5; 12 bases are a match to TRBD1. The chain's CDR3 is CASARDRGLRGNQPQHF. The CDR3 DNA is TGTGCCAGTGCGAGGGACAGGGGGCTTAGGGGCAATCAGCCCCAGCATTTT.